Below, 12 T cell receptor beta chains from the same sample are listed, as sequenced in a study of T cells in pancreatic ductal adenocarcinoma. TCRdb keeps only in-frame clones here, not all; method: immunoSEQ multiplex PCR. The table includes over 90,000 clones, 90% to 95% detected once. Selected pancreatic ductal adenocarcinoma patients had undergone surgery without neoadjuvant therapy. The specimen was PBMCs. The receptors stem from a human donor with pancreatic ductal adenocarcinoma.

The chain carries TRBV7-2 and TRBJ2-5; maybe TRBD1 (7 bases). From germline, CDR1 is SGHTA and CDR2 FQGNSA. This CDR3 region has 16 residues. Trimming cost V 3 bases and J 0 bases, with 14 bases left between them. The DNA of the CDR3 is TGTGCCAGCAGCTTGAGGGCAGGGGGGTACCAAGAGACCCAGTACTTC. Its protein product is CASSLRAGGYQETQYF.

This rearrangement joins TRBV19 to TRBJ2-5; maybe TRBD2 (7 bases). The CDR3 contains 16 residues. Germline lookup yields CDR1 LNHDA and CDR2 SQIVND (reference sequence). Trimming left V 7 bases short and J 5 bases short, with 23 bases between. CDR3 nucleotide sequence: TGTGCCAGTACCCCTCTGAGGGGGGGGGCGGGCGAGACCCAGTACTTC. Protein sequence: CASTPLRGGAGETQYF.

The chain recombines TRBV9 with TRBJ2-7, with a possible D match to TRBD1 (6 bases). V lost 4 bases and J 5 bases, leaving 13 bases between the germline ends. Germline lookup yields CDR1 SGDLS and CDR2 YYNGEE. This CDR3 spans 13 amino acids. The CDR3 DNA is TGTGCCAGCAGCCCTCGGACAGATCACGAGCAGTACTTC. It codes for CASSPRTDHEQYF. Together with reference TRBV9 and TRBJ2-7, the CDR3 gives the full variable domain: DSGVTQTPKHLITATGQRVTLRCSPRSGDLSVYWYQQSLDQGLQFLIQYYNGEERAKGNILERFSAQQFPDLHSELNLSSLELGDSALYFCASSPRTDHEQYFGPGTRLTVT.

This rearrangement joins TRBV7-3 to TRBJ2-1; D perhaps matches TRBD1 (6 bases). Trimming stripped 6 bases from V and 0 bases from J, with 9 bases between. The CDR3 sequence is 14 residues long. CDR1 and CDR2 (germline): SGHTA, FQGTGA. The CDR3 loop is CASSWDNSYNEQFF. The CDR3, as DNA: TGTGCCAGCAGTTGGGACAACTCCTACAATGAGCAGTTCTTC.

The V call is TRBV15, the J call TRBJ2-1; 8 nucleotides match TRBD2. Germline lookup yields CDR1 LNHNV and CDR2 YYDKDF (reference sequence). This CDR3 has 18 amino acids. Trimming at V came to 3 bases and at J to 3 bases, leaving 13 bases not matched to a gene. The CDR3 spells CATSRGAGSGAYYNEQFF. The CDR3 DNA sequence: TGTGCCACCAGCAGGGGGGCGGGTAGCGGGGCCTACTACAATGAGCAGTTCTTC.

The chain recombines TRBV5-1 with TRBJ1-1; 9 nucleotides agree with TRBD1. J was trimmed by 7 bases and V by 1 base; bases with no gene match: 2. The CDR3 spans 13 residues. Germline values: CDR1 SGHRS, CDR2 YFSETQ. For the CDR3, the DNA is TGCGCCAGCAGCTTGCGGACAGGGGTTGAAGCTTTCTTT. Its protein product is CASSLRTGVEAFF.

This clone showed up just once. The chain couples TRBV10-3 to TRBJ2-6, with TRBD1 identical over 7 bases. V gave up 10 bases and J gave up 1 base; unmatched junction bases: 4. Germline V CDR1 and CDR2: ENHRY, SYGVKD. The CDR3 sequence is 14 residues long. The DNA for the CDR3 is TGTGCCACAACAGGGGTATCTGGGGCCAACGTCCTGACTTTC. It codes for CATTGVSGANVLTF.

The CDR3 region has the DNA TGTGCCAGCAGCGAACAGGAGCCATCGTATGGCTACACCTTC. Amino acid sequence: CASSEQEPSYGYTF. V gene TRBV9 combines with J gene TRBJ1-2; possible D gene TRBD1, 5 bases. V lost 3 bases to trimming and J lost 5 bases, with 14 bases between them. CDR1 is SGDLS and CDR2 is YYNGEE in the germline V gene. The CDR3 consists of 14 residues.

Only a few counts were recorded for this clone. The chain has TRBV5-1 and TRBJ2-1; 8 bases fit TRBD1. J lost 6 bases, V lost 4 bases, and 6 bases had no gene match. The CDR3 extends over 14 amino acids. Per the germline V gene, CDR1 is SGHRS and CDR2 is YFSETQ. The CDR3 DNA reads TGCGCCAGCAGCGTCGACAGGGGCGGCAATGAGCAGTTCTTC. Protein sequence: CASSVDRGGNEQFF.

V is TRBV11-3 and J is TRBJ2-4; possibly TRBD2 for D (6 bases). The CDR3 is made up of 15 amino acids. From germline, CDR1 is SGHNT and CDR2 YENEEA. The germline V and J ends were trimmed by 6 bases and 0 bases, with 12 bases remaining between them. The CDR3 region has the DNA TGTGCCAGCAGTAGCGGCTCGCTAGCCAAAAACATTCAGTACTTC. This encodes CASSSGSLAKNIQYF.

This chain uses TRBV5-1 with TRBJ2-5; 7 bases are shared with TRBD2. V lost 6 bases to trimming and J lost 4 bases; unmatched junction nucleotides: 9. The CDR3 contains 14 residues. Germline V gives CDR1 SGHRS, CDR2 YFSETQ. The CDR3 nucleotides are TGCGCCAGCAAGCAGTTGGGGGGGGGAGAGACCCAGTACTTC. Amino acid sequence: CASKQLGGGETQYF.

The genes are TRBV30 and TRBJ1-2; D might be TRBD1 (5 bases). The CDR3 length is 16 residues. Trimming left V 4 bases short and J 4 bases short, with 22 bases between. Germline V CDR1 and CDR2: GTSNPN, SVGIG (reference sequence). The DNA of the CDR3 is TGTGCCTGGAAGGTGGCAGGGTGGGGTGGGGTCTATGGCTACACCTTC. Its translation: CAWKVAGWGGVYGYTF.